This T cell receptor (beta chain) was recorded in a study of OX40 agonist ivuxolimab in advanced cancers. Data came from immunoSEQ multiplex PCR; TCRdb stores just in-frame clones and leaves some out. The sample gives 56,000 or so clones, over 75% of which show up once; 4% to 5.5% is in the top ten. Trimming cost V 0 bases and J 4 bases; bases outside gene matches: 3. The CDR3 runs to 15 residues. Germline assignment: CDR1 SGHDT and CDR2 YYEEEE. The TCR was taken from an adult with an advanced solid tumor such as melanoma, head and neck, liver or kidney cancer. Sequenced here: CD4+ or CD8+ T cells sorted from blood, sampled in a trial of the OX40 agonist ivuxolimab. The chain joins TRBV5-6 to TRBJ2-7, with 11 nucleotides matching TRBD2. CDR3 loop: CASSLEVAGGYEQYF. The CDR3 DNA reads as TGTGCCAGCAGCTTGGAGGTAGCGGGAGGGTACGAGCAGTACTTC. Supplemented by reference TRBV5-6 and TRBJ2-7, the full variable domain reads DAGVTQSPTHLIKTRGQQVTLRCSPKSGHDTVSWYQQALGQGPQFIFQYYEEEERQRGNFPDRFSGHQFPNYSSELNVNALLLGDSALYLCASSLEVAGGYEQYFGPGTRLTVT.